These 7 T cell receptor beta chains were all obtained from the same sample, sequenced in a study of beta chain features in type 1 diabetes. Notes on the study in general: When Type 1 diabetes patients were examined, their TCRB CDR3s proved moderately but significantly shorter in all four CD4+ subsets.

These receptors' antigens are unknown. Expressed TCRB transcripts were sequenced, since all the RNA that had been isolated was reverse transcribed. Libraries were prepared by immunoSEQ multiplex PCR; TCRdb keeps only in-frame clonotypes and omits some of them. The data contain about 150,000 clones, approximately 10% of them seen just once; the ten biggest clones take up 0.45% to 0.5%. The sequenced sample was central memory CD4+ T cells from blood. The receptors were sampled from a man younger than 45 with type 1 diabetes.

The CDR3, as DNA: TGTGCCAGCAGCACAGGCAGCGGGAGTTTTGATGAGCAGTTCTTC. Protein: CASSTGSGSFDEQFF. J is TRBJ2-1 and V is TRBV7-3; 8 bases fit TRBD2. The CDR3 is 15 amino acids. The V segment lost 5 bases and the J segment 8 bases; nucleotides outside the gene matches: 11. Germline lookup yields CDR1 SGHTA and CDR2 FQGTGA. The full variable domain, with the rest looked up from reference TRBV7-3 and TRBJ2-1, is GAGVSQTPSNKVTEKGKYVELRCDPISGHTALYWYRQSLGQGPEFLIYFQGTGAADDSGLPNDRFFAVRPEGSVSTLKIQRTERGDSAVYLCASSTGSGSFDEQFFGPGTRLTVL.

The chain employs TRBV6-1 and TRBJ2-2, with 8 positions matching TRBD2. J lost 9 bases, V lost 10 bases, and 10 bases had no gene match. CDR3 length equals 13 residues. CDR1 is MNHNS, CDR2 SASEGT, per germline. The CDR3 loop is CAIYLAGGRELFF. In DNA, the CDR3 is TGTGCCATCTATCTAGCGGGTGGTAGGGAGCTGTTTTTT.

This clone was seen a handful of times. The V gene is TRBV19, the J gene TRBJ2-2; TRBD1 is a possible D gene (5 bases). V gave up 5 bases and J gave up 6 bases, with 16 bases separating them. The CDR3 has 15 amino acids. Germline CDR1 and CDR2: LNHDA and SQIVND (reference sequence). The DNA of the CDR3 is TGTGCCAGTAGTTACGACAGCCAGCTCGCCGGGGAGCTGTTTTTT. This gives the protein CASSYDSQLAGELFF. The complete variable domain, with remaining parts taken from reference TRBV19 and TRBJ2-2, reads DGGITQSPKYLFRKEGQNVTLSCEQNLNHDAMYWYRQDPGQGLRLIYYSQIVNDFQKGDIAEGYSVSREKKESFPLTVTSAQKNPTAFYLCASSYDSQLAGELFFGEGSRLTVL.

The V gene is TRBV30, the J gene TRBJ2-1; the match to TRBD2 covers 8 bases. This CDR3 has 15 residues. Germline V CDR1 and CDR2: GTSNPN, SVGIG (reference sequence). V lost 2 bases to trimming and J lost 0 bases; unmatched junction nucleotides: 3. The CDR3 is CAWSKAGDSYNEQFF. CDR3 coding DNA: TGTGCCTGGAGTAAAGCGGGAGACTCCTACAATGAGCAGTTCTTC.

This clone was observed a few times. The chain carries TRBV28 and TRBJ2-3; D ambiguous. The germline V gene encodes CDR1 MDHEN and CDR2 SYDVKM. V was clipped by 1 base and J by 2 bases, with 7 bases between them. The CDR3 is 14 amino acids. The CDR3 region is CASSLSPVTDTQYF. CDR3 DNA sequence: TGTGCCAGCAGTTTATCCCCGGTCACAGATACGCAGTATTTT.

This clone has only a few counts. V and J are TRBV5-1 and TRBJ1-1; 7 bases fit TRBD1. This CDR3 region has 15 residues. Germline V CDR1 and CDR2: SGHRS, YFSETQ. V trimming: 3 bases; J trimming: 6 bases; junction bases outside the gene matches: 11. The CDR3 DNA reads as TGCGCCAGCAGCTCAACTGGGGGGCAGGGGGCTGAAGCTTTCTTT. Translating gives CASSSTGGQGAEAFF.

The V call is TRBV10-3, the J call TRBJ2-2, with TRBD2 matching over 10 bases. The V segment lost 0 bases and the J segment 12 bases; nucleotides outside the gene matches: 10. Per the germline V gene, CDR1 is ENHRY and CDR2 is SYGVKD. This CDR3 contains 16 residues. This CDR3 reads CAISESPGLAEGKLFF. CDR3 DNA sequence: TGTGCCATCAGTGAGTCACCCGGACTAGCGGAGGGGAAGCTGTTTTTT.